This entry concerns a single TCR beta chain. What it recognizes is unknown. The V and J ends lost 1 base and 2 bases respectively, with 10 bases between them. Per the germline V gene, CDR1 is SGHAT and CDR2 is FQNNGV. The CDR3 spans 15 residues. The data derive from a study of cytotoxic CD8 clonotypes in ibrutinib-treated CLL. Study summary: Sequenced samples delivered averages of around 250,000 productive templates and 75,000 to 95,000 productive rearrangements. General study points: The clonality rise at ibrutinib response reflected private clonotype expansion.

Assay used: immunoSEQ multiplex PCR; TCRdb lists only in-frame clones, some missing. The sample consists of 300,000 or so clones, over 55% of them appearing once. Genomic DNA for TCR beta libraries, approximately 2 micrograms, came from cryopreserved PBMCs. The sample in question was PBMCs, obtained after 36 months of ibrutinib treatment. V is TRBV11-2 and J is TRBJ2-3, with D maybe TRBD2 (6 bases). The receptor comes from a human donor with chronic lymphocytic leukemia. The DNA for the CDR3 is TGTGCCAGCAGCTTAGTCGGGGAGGCCACAGATACGCAGTATTTT. This codes for CASSLVGEATDTQYF.